These 2 T cell receptor beta chains share one sample of origin, sequenced in a study of regulatory T cells in long-lasting Graves disease (dated by TCRdb to the early 2020s). The sample's time point, from its label and the paper: newly diagnosed GD, antithyroid drugs for less than 3 months. For both TCR sequencing and RNA sequencing, RNA was extracted from PBMCs in TRIzol. The library was made by multiplex PCR. The sequencer listed for this sample is Illumina HiSeq 4000. TCR beta libraries were built with iRepertoire HTBI primers and Arm-PCR amplification of CDR3 regions. TCRdb took the public reads, trimmed them with fastp at Q25, ran MiXCR for clone calling and kept in-frame beta chains. Rows matching on CDR3 protein sequence are summarized as one entry with the most common DNA and genes. The sample has around 250,000 distinct CDR3 sequences on record, around 19% of them singletons. In total, the top ten clones hold about 20% of the sample.

The source material was peripheral blood mononuclear cells (PBMCs), sampled at new diagnosis, from a patient treated with antithyroid drugs. The receptors shown here come from a female donor with Graves disease.

This clonotype showed up many times. The chain recombines TRBV9 with TRBJ1-4; 7 nucleotides align to TRBD1. The V gene's germline CDR1 is SGDLS and CDR2 YYNGEE. CDR3 length: 14 residues. V lost 0 bases, J lost 7 bases, and 3 bases stayed unmatched. In DNA form, the CDR3 reads TGTGCCAGCAGCGTAGAAGGGGGCTCTGAAAAACTGTTTTTT. The encoded protein is CASSVEGGSEKLFF. The full variable domain, with the rest looked up from reference TRBV9 and TRBJ1-4, is DSGVTQTPKHLITATGQRVTLRCSPRSGDLSVYWYQQSLDQGLQFLIQYYNGEERAKGNILERFSAQQFPDLHSELNLSSLELGDSALYFCASSVEGGSEKLFFGSGTQLSVL.

This clonotype was seen a few times. It is unclear where the CDR3 begins or ends on the DNA, so no DNA is shown, and the CDR3 is as TCRdb lists it. The chain has TRBV11-2 and TRBJ2-5; the DNA was not compared with TRBD1, the D call given in the table. The CDR3 extends over 21 residues, inclusive of both ends. Looked up from germline, CDR1 is SGHAT and CDR2 is FQNNGV. CDR3: CASSFYICSARGGAVQETQYF.